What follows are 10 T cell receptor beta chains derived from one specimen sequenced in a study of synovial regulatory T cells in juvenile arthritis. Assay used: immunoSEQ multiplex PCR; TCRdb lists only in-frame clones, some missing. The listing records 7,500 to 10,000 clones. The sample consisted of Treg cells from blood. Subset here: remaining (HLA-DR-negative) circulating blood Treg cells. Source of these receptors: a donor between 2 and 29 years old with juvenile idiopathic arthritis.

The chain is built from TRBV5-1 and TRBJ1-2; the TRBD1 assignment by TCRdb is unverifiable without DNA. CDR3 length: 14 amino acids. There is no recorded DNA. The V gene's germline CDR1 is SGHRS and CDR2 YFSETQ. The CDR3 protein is CASSWDRGPSGYTF.

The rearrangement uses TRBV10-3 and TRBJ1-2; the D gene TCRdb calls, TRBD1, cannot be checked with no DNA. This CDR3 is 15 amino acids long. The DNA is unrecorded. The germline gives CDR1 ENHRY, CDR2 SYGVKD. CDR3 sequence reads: CAIKPGTPGIYGYTF.

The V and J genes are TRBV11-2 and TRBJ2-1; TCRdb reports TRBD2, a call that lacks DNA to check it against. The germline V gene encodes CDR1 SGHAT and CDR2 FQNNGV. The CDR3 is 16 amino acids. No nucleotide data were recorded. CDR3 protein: CASSLVAGVSYNEQFF.

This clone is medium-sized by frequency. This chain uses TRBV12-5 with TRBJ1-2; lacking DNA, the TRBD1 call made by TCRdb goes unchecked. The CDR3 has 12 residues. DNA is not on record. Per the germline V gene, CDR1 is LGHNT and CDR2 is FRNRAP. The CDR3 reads CASGRQGGGYTF.

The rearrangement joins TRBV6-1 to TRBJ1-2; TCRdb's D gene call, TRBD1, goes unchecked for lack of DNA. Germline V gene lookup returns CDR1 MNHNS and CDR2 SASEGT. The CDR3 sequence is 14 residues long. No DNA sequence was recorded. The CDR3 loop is CASSGVRGLDGYTF.

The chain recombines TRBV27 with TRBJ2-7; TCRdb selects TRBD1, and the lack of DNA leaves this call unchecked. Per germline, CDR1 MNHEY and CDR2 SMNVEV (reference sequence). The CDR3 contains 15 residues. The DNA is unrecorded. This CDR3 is CASSFSGQGRYEQYF.

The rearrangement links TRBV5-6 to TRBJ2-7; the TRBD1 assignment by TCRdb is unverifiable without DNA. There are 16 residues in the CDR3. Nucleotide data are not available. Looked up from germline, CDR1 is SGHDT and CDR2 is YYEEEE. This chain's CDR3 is CASSLASWAGASEQYF.

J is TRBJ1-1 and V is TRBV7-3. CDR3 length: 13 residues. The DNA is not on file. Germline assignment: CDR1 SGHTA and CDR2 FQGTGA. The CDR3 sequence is CASSLTLSGEAFF.

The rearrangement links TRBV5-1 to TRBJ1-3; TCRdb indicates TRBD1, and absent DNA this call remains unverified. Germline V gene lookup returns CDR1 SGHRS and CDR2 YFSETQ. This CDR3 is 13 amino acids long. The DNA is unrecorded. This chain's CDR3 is CASQGDTGNTIYF.

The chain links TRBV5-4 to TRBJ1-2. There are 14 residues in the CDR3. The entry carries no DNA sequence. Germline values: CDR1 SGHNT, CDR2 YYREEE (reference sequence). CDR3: CASSLRGGGVGYTF. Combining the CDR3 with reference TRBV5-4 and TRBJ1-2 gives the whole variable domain ETGVTQSPTHLIKTRGQQVTLRCSSQSGHNTVSWYQQALGQGPQFIFQYYREEENGRGNFPPRFSGLQFPNYSSELNVNALELDDSALYLCASSLRGGGVGYTFGSGTRLTVV.